This passage covers 8 T cell receptor beta chains from one sample sequenced in a study of T cells in Graves' hyperthyroidism and ophthalmopathy. Amplified TCR beta CDR3 regions derived from RNA transcripts. The HTBI primer set drove a first-round RT-PCR of the TCR CDR3. One entry per CDR3 protein results from TCRdb running MiXCR on the multiplex PCR reads. In the table there are 300,000 to 450,000 distinct CDR3 sequences, about 14% of which are singletons. The sequencing sample was made of blood. Every receptor here comes from a woman aged 25 to 39 with Graves' ophthalmopathy.

This clonotype was observed at least ten times. J is TRBJ2-7 and V is TRBV7-2; the D is unclear. V was pared by 2 bases and J by 4 bases, with 12 bases between. This CDR3 is 14 amino acids long. Germline loops: CDR1 SGHTA, CDR2 FQGNSA. CDR3: CASSLSVSVYEQYF. The DNA for the CDR3 is TGTGCCAGCAGCTTATCCGTAAGCGTGTACGAGCAGTACTTC.

This clonotype was counted only a few times. V and J are TRBV19 and TRBJ1-2, with unresolved D. V gave up 4 bases and J gave up 0 bases, with 9 bases separating them. This CDR3 comprises 14 residues. The germline CDR1 and CDR2 sequences are LNHDA and SQIVND (reference sequence). As DNA, the CDR3 is TGTGCCAGTAGTAAGGGCGAGGCTAACTATGGCTACACCTTC. It encodes CASSKGEANYGYTF.

This clonotype occurred many times. This sequence joins TRBV20-1 and TRBJ2-2; a possible D gene is TRBD1 (6 bases). This CDR3 spans 14 amino acids. V lost 2 bases, J lost 5 bases, and 12 bases lay in between. The germline gives CDR1 DFQATT, CDR2 SNEGSKA (reference sequence). The CDR3 region is CSARSRGRTGELFF. The CDR3 DNA reads TGCAGTGCTAGATCCAGGGGTCGGACCGGGGAGCTGTTTTTT.

This clonotype was seen at least ten times. The chain links TRBV6-1 to TRBJ2-3, with 7 bases lining up with TRBD1. Germline V gives CDR1 MNHNS, CDR2 SASEGT. V lost 5 bases to trimming and J lost 2 bases; unmatched junction nucleotides: 7. This CDR3 contains 15 residues. CDR3 loop: CASSTTGPFTDTQYF. CDR3 in DNA: TGTGCCAGCAGTACGACAGGGCCCTTCACAGATACGCAGTATTTT.

This clonotype was seen many times. Here the CDR3 DNA reads TGTGCCAGCAGCGTAGGCGGGGGGAATGAGCAGTTCTTC. Translating it yields CASSVGGGNEQFF. The V gene is TRBV9, the J gene TRBJ2-1; 8 bases fit TRBD2. Germline loops: CDR1 SGDLS, CDR2 YYNGEE. This CDR3 comprises 13 residues. With 0 bases clipped from V and 7 bases from J, the junction kept 0 bases outside the gene matches. The whole variable domain, filled in from reference TRBV9 and TRBJ2-1, reads DSGVTQTPKHLITATGQRVTLRCSPRSGDLSVYWYQQSLDQGLQFLIQYYNGEERAKGNILERFSAQQFPDLHSELNLSSLELGDSALYFCASSVGGGNEQFFGPGTRLTVL.

The gene calls are TRBV5-1 and TRBJ1-1, with unresolved D. Trimming stripped 3 bases from V and 6 bases from J, with 15 bases between. From germline, CDR1 is SGHRS and CDR2 YFSETQ. This CDR3 contains 14 residues. CDR3: CASSSGLTVAEAFF. The CDR3 coding sequence is TGCGCCAGCAGCTCCGGGCTTACGGTGGCTGAAGCTTTCTTT.

This clonotype was counted many times. This chain joins TRBV6-1 and TRBJ1-3; TRBD1 matches at 9 bases. The CDR3 has 16 amino acids. CDR1 is MNHNS and CDR2 is SASEGT in the germline V gene. The junction had 12 bases not matched to a gene; V was cut back by 7 bases and J by 5 bases. The CDR3 DNA is TGTGCCAGCATATTATGGGACAGGGTAAAGCGAAACACCATATATTTT. This gives the protein CASILWDRVKRNTIYF.

The V gene is TRBV12-3 or TRBV12-4, the J gene TRBJ1-1, with D perhaps TRBD1 (6 bases). Trimming shortened V by 6 bases and J by 14 bases, and 16 bases separated the two germline ends. This CDR3 has 11 residues. This CDR3 is CASSYREEFFF. The CDR3 nucleotides read TGTGCCAGCAGCTACAGGGAAGAGTTCTTCTTT.